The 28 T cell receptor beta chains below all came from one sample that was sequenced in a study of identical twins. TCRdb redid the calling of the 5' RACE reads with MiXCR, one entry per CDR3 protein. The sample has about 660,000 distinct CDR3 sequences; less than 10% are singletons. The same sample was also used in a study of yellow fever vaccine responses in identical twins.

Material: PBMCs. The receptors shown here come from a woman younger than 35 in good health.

CDR3 sequence reads: CAISEGLAAYNEQFF. CDR3 bases: TGTGCCATCAGTGAAGGACTAGCGGCCTACAATGAGCAGTTCTTC. The rearrangement joins TRBV10-3 to TRBJ2-1; 10 bases map to TRBD2. Trimming took 3 bases from V and 2 from J; bases not matched to a gene: 1. Germline CDR1 ENHRY, CDR2 SYGVKD. The length of the CDR3 is 15 residues.

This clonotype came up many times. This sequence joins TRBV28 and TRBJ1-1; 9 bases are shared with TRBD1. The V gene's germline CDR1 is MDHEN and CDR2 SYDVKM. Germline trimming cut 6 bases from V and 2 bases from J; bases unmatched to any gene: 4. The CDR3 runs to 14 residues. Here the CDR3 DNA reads TGTGCCAGCAGAACAGGGGGCCAAAACACTGAAGCTTTCTTT. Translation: CASRTGGQNTEAFF. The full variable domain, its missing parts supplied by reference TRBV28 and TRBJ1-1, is DVKVTQSSRYLVKRTGEKVFLECVQDMDHENMFWYRQDPGLGLRLIYFSYDVKMKEKGDIPEGYSVSREKKERFSLILESASTNQTSMYLCASRTGGQNTEAFFGQGTRLTVV.

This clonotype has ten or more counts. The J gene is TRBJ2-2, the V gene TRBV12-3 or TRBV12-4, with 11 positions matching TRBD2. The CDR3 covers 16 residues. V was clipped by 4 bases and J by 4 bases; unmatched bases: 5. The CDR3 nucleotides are TGTGCCAGCAGTTCGAGACTAGCGGGATTCACCGGGGAGCTGTTTTTT. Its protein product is CASSSRLAGFTGELFF.

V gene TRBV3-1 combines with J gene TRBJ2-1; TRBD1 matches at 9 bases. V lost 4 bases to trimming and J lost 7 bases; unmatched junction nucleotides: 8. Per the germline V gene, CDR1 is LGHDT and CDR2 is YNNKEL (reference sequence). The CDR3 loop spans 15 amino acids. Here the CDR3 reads CASSRGTGRRNEQFF. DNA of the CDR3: TGTGCCAGCAGCCGCGGGACAGGGAGGAGGAATGAGCAGTTCTTC.

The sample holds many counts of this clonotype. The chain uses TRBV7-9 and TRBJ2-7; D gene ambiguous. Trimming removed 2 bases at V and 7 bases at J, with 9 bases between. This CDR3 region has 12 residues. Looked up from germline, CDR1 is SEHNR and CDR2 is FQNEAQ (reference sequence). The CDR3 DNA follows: TGTGCCAGCAGCTTACCCGGGCGGGAGCAGTACTTC. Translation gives CASSLPGREQYF. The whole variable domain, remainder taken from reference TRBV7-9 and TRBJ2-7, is DTGVSQNPRHKITKRGQNVTFRCDPISEHNRLYWYRQTLGQGPEFLTYFQNEAQLEKSRLLSDRFSAERPKGSFSTLEIQRTEQGDSAMYLCASSLPGREQYFGPGTRLTVT.

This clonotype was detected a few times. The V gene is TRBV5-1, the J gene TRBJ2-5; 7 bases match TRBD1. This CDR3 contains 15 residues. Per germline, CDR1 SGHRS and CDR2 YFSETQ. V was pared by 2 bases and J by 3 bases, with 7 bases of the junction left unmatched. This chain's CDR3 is CASSFPGQKKETQYF. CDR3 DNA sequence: TGCGCCAGCAGCTTTCCGGGACAGAAAAAAGAGACCCAGTACTTC.

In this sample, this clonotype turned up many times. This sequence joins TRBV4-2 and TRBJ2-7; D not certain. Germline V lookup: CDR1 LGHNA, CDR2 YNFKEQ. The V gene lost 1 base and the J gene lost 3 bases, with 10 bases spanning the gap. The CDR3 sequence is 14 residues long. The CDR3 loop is CASSQVYGHYEQYF. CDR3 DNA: TGTGCCAGCAGCCAAGTGTACGGCCACTACGAGCAGTACTTC.

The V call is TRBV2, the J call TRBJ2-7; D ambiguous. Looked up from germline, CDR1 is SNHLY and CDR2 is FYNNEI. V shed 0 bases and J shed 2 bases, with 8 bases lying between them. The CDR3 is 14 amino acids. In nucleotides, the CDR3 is TGTGCCAGCAGTGAAGCCGGTCAGACCTACGAGCAGTACTTC. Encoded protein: CASSEAGQTYEQYF. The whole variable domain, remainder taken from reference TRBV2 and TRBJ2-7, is EPEVTQTPSHQVTQMGQEVILRCVPISNHLYFYWYRQILGQKVEFLVSFYNNEISEKSEIFDDQFSVERPDGSNFTLKIRSTKLEDSAMYFCASSEAGQTYEQYFGPGTRLTVT.

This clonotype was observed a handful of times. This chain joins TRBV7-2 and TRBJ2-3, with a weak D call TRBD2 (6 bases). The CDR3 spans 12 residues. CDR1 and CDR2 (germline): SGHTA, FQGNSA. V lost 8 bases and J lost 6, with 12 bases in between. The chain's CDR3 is CASGGLIDTQYF. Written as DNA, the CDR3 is TGTGCCAGCGGGGGACTTATTGATACGCAGTATTTT.

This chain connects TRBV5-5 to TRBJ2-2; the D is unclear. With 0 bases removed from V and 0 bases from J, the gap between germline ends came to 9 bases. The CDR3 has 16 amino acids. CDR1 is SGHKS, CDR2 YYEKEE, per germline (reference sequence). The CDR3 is CASSLAATPNTGELFF. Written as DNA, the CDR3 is TGTGCCAGCAGCTTGGCAGCTACGCCGAACACCGGGGAGCTGTTTTTT. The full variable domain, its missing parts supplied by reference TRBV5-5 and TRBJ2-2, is DAGVTQSPTHLIKTRGQQVTLRCSPISGHKSVSWYQQVLGQGPQFIFQYYEKEERGRGNFPDRFSARQFPNYSSELNVNALLLGDSALYLCASSLAATPNTGELFFGEGSRLTVL.

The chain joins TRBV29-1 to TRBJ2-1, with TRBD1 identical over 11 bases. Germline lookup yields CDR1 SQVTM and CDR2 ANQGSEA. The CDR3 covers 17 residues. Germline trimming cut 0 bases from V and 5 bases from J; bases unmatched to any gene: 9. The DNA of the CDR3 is TGCAGCGTTGAAGATCTGGGGGACAGGGGGGTGCACAATGAGCAGTTCTTC. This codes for CSVEDLGDRGVHNEQFF.

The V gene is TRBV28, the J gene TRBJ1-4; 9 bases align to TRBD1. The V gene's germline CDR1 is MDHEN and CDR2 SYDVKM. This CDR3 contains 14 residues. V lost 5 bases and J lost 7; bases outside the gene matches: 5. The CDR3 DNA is TGTGCCAGCAGTCGGGACAGGGAGAGTGAAAAACTGTTTTTT. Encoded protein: CASSRDRESEKLFF.

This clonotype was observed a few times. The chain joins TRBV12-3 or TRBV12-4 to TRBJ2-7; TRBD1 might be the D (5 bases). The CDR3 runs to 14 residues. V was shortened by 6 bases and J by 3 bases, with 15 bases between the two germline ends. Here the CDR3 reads CASRFGHVDYEQYF. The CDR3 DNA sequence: TGTGCCAGCAGATTCGGACACGTAGACTACGAGCAGTACTTC.

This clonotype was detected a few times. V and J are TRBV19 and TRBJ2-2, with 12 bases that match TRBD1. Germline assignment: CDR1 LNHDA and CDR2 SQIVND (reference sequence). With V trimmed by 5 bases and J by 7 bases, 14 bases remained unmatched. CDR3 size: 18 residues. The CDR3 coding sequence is TGTGCCAGTAGTCTCTTCAAAGGGGGACAGGGGGCTGTCGGGGAGCTGTTTTTT. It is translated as CASSLFKGGQGAVGELFF.

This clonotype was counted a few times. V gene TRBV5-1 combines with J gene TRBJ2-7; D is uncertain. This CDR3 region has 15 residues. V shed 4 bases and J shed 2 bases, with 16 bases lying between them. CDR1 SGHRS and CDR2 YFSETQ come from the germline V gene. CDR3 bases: TGCGCCAGCAGCCAAACGGCTGGCGTACCCTACGAGCAGTACTTC. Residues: CASSQTAGVPYEQYF.

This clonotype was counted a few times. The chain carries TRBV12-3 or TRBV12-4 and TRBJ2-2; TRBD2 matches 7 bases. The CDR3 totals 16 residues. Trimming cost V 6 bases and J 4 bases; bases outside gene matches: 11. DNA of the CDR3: TGTGCCAGCAGAACCGTGGGGGGGTACGGCACCGGGGAGCTGTTTTTT. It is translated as CASRTVGGYGTGELFF.

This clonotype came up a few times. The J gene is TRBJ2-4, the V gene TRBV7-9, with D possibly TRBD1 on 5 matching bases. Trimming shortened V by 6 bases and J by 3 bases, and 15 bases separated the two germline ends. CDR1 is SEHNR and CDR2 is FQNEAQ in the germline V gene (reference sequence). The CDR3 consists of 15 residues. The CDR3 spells CASSSDSFGKNIQYF. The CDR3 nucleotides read TGTGCCAGCAGTTCTGACAGTTTCGGCAAAAACATTCAGTACTTC.

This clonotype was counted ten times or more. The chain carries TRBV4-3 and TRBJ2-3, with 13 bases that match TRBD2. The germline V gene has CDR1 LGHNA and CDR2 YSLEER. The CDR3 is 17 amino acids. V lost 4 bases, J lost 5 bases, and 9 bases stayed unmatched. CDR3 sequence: CASSLGLAGEGKDTQYF. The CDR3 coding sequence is TGCGCCAGCAGCCTCGGACTAGCGGGAGAGGGGAAAGATACGCAGTATTTT.

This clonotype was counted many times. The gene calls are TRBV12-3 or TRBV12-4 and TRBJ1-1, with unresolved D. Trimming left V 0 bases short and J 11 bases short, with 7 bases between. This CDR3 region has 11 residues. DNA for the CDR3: TGTGCCAGCAGTTTAGCAGCGGGGGCTTTCTTT. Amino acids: CASSLAAGAFF.

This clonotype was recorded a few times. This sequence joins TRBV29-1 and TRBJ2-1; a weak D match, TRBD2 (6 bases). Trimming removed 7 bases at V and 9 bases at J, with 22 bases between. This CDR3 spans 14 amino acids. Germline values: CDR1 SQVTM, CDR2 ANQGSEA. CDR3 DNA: TGCAGCGCTGGCGGGGCGAGTACTATCGGTGAGCAGTTCTTC. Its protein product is CSAGGASTIGEQFF.

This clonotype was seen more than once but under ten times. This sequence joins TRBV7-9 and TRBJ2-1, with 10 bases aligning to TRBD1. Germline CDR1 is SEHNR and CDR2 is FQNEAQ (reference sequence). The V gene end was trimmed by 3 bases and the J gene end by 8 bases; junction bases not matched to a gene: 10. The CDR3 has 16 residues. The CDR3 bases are TGTGCCAGCAGCTTCCAACGGGACAGGGGCTTGGATGAGCAGTTCTTC. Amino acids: CASSFQRDRGLDEQFF.

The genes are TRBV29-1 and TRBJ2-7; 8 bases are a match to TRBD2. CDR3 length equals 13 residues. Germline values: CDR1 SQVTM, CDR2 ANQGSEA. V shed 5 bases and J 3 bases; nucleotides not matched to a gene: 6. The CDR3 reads CSVRGGQNYEQYF. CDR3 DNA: TGCAGCGTTCGGGGGGGCCAAAACTACGAGCAGTACTTC.

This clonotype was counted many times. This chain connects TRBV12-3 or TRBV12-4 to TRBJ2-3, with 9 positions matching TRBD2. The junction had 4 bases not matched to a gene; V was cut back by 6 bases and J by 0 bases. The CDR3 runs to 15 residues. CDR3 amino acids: CASRSGGFSTDTQYF. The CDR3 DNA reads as TGTGCCAGCAGGAGCGGGGGGTTTAGCACAGATACGCAGTATTTT.

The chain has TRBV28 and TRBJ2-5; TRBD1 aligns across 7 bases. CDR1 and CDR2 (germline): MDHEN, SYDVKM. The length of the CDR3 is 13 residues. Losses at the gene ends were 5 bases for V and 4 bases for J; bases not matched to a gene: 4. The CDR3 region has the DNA TGTGCCAGCAGTAAGACAGGGCTAGAGACCCAGTACTTC. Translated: CASSKTGLETQYF.

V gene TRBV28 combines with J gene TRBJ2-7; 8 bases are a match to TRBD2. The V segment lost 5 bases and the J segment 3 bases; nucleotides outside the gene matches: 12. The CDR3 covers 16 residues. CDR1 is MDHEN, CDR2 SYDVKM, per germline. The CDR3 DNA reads TGTGCCAGCAGTCCCCTCCGGGGAGCGGGGGACTACGAGCAGTACTTC. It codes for CASSPLRGAGDYEQYF.

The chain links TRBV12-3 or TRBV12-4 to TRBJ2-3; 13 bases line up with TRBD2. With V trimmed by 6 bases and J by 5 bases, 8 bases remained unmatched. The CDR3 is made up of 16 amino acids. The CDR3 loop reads CASSRTSGGYEDTQYF. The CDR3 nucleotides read TGTGCCAGCAGCCGGACTAGCGGGGGCTATGAAGATACGCAGTATTTT.

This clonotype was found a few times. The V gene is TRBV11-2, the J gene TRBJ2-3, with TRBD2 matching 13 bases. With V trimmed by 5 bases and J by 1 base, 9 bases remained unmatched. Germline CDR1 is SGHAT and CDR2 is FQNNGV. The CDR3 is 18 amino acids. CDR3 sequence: CASSITSGRVPRTDTQYF. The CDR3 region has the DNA TGTGCCAGCAGCATTACTAGCGGGAGGGTCCCTCGCACAGATACGCAGTATTTT.

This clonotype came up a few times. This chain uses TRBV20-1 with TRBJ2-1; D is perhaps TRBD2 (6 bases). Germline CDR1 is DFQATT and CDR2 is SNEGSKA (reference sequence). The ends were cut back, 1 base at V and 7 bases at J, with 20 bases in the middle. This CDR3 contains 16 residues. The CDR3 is CSARALLATYGNEQFF. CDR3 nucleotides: TGCAGTGCTAGAGCCCTGCTAGCGACCTATGGTAATGAGCAGTTCTTC.